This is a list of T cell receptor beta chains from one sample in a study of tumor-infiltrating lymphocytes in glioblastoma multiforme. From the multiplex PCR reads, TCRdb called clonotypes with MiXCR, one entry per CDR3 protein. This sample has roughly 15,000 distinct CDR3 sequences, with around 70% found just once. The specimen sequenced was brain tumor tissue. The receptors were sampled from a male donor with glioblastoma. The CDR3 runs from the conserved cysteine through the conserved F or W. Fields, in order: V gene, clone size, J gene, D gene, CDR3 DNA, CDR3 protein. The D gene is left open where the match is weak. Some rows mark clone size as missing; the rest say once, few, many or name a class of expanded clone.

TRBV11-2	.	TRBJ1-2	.	TGTGCCAGCAGCTTAGGAATGGTGGGAAGCTATGGCTACACCTTC	CASSLGMVGSYGYTF
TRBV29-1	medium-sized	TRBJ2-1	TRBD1	TGCAGCGGAACAGGGGGCTCCTACAATGAGCAGTTCTTC	CSGTGGSYNEQFF
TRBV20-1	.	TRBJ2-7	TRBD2	TGCAGTGCTAGGGCACCAGCGGGAGTTCACGGGCAATACTTC	CSARAPAGVHGQYF
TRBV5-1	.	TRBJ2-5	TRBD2	TGCTCCAGCAGCTTGGGACTAGAGGGAGGCCAAAAGGAGTACTTC	CSSSLGLEGGQKEYF
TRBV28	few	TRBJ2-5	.	TGTGCCAGCAGTTTGGGGGGTCGGCAAGAGACCCAGTACTTC	CASSLGGRQETQYF
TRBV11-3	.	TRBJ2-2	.	TGTGCCAGCAGCTTAGGTCGCAGTACCGGGGAGCTGTTTTTT	CASSLGRSTGELFF
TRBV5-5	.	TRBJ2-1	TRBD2	TGTTCCAGCAGTCTTAGCGGGAGGGCTTGGAACAATGAGCAGTTCTTC	CSSSLSGRAWNNEQFF
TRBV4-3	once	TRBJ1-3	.	TGCGCCAGCAGCCAAGAGAAGGCAGGGTGGCGTGGAAACACCATATATTTT	CASSQEKAGWRGNTIYF
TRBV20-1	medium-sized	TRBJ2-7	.	TGCAGTGCTAGAGGGATTAGCGGAGGGGGGGGTTACGAGCAGTACTTC	CSARGISGGGGYEQYF
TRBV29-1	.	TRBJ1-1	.	TGCAGCGCCGGGGAACCGGTGAACACTGAAGCTTTCTTT	CSAGEPVNTEAFF
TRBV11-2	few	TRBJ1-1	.	TGTGCCAGCAGCTTAGTAGAAGGGGTAACTTTCTTT	CASSLVEGVTFF
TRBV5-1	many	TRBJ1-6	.	TGCGCCAGCAGCTTGGAGGTTGCGGGGGCTAGTGTATCACCCCTCCACTTT	CASSLEVAGASVSPLHF
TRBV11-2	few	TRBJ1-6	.	TGTGCCAGCAGCCCGGGGACCTACAGAGGGTCACCCCTCCACTTT	CASSPGTYRGSPLHF
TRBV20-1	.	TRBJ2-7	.	TGCAGTGCTGCCGTCCGGGGCTCCCCTTACGAGCAGTACTTC	CSAAVRGSPYEQYF
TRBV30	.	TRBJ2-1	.	TGTGCCTGGAGTCTAAAGGAGTTCATACACAATGGGCAGTTCTTC	CAWSLKEFIHNGQFF
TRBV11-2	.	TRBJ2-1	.	TGTGAAGGCAGCTTAGATAGGGGGAGTGAGCAGTTCTTC	CEGSLDRGSEQFF
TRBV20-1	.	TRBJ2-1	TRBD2	TGCAGTGCTAGTCGACCGGGACTAGCTGGAATGAGTGAGCAATTCTTC	CSASRPGLAGMSEQFF
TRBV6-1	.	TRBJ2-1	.	TGTGCCAGTACGATAGGGGGGTCCTACAGTGAGCAGTTCTTC	CASTIGGSYSEQFF
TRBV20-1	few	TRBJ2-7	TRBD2	TGCAGTGCTGGTCGGGTAGCGGGAGCTGAGCAGCATTTC	CSAGRVAGAEQHF
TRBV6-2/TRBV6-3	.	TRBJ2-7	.	TGTGCCAGCAGTTACCACGGGGAATCCTACGAGCAGTACTTC	CASSYHGESYEQYF
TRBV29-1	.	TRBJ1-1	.	TGCAGCGTATCCACCGGGACCTCTGGTAACACTGAAGCTTTCTTT	CSVSTGTSGNTEAFF
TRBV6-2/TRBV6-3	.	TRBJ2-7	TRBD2	TGTGCCAGCAGGCCGGGACTAGCGGGATTGAACGAGCAGTACTTC	CASRPGLAGLNEQYF
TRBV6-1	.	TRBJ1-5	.	TGTGAGAGCAGCTTAGTAGATTTTCAGCCCCAGCATTTT	CESSLVDFQPQHF
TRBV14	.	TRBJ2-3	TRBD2	TGTGCCAGCAGCCAACTAGCGGGCTCCACAGATACGCAGTATTTT	CASSQLAGSTDTQYF
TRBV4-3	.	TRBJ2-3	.	TGCGCCAGCAGCCAAGATCGGACGGGACCAGATACGCAGTATTTT	CASSQDRTGPDTQYF
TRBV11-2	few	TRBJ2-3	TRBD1	TGTGCCAGCAGCTGGACAGGGGGCACAGATACGCAGTATTTT	CASSWTGGTDTQYF
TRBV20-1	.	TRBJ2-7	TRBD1	TGCAGTGCTTCGGGACAGGGGTCCATCTCCTACGAGCAGTACTTC	CSASGQGSISYEQYF
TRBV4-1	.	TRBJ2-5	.	TGCGCCAGCAGCCTCACGTCAGGGTCTAGCCAACAGACCCAGCATTTC	CASSLTSGSSQQTQHF
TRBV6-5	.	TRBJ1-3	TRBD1	TGTGCCAGCAGTGGACAGGTCTCTGGAAACACCATATATTTT	CASSGQVSGNTIYF
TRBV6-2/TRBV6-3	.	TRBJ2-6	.	TGTGCCAGCAGTAGGGAGCGCTCTGGGGCCAACGTCCTGACTTTC	CASSRERSGANVLTF
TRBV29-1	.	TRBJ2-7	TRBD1	TGCAGCGCTAAAGGGGACAGGTCCTACGAGCAGTACTTC	CSAKGDRSYEQYF
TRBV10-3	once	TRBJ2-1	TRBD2	TGTGCCATCAGTGATGGGACTAGCAATGAGCAGTTCTTC	CAISDGTSNEQFF
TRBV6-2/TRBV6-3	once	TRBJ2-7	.	TGTGCCAGCACCCCGAGCGGAGAAGCCTACGAGCAGTACTTC	CASTPSGEAYEQYF